The 29 T cell receptor beta chains below were found in one sample sequenced in a study of blood T cell repertoires in COVID-19. Using immunoSEQ multiplex PCR, the repertoire was profiled, and TCRdb retains in-frame clones only, with some absent. The table lists 110,000 or so clones, roughly 80% of them singletons. The sample comprised peripheral blood. The receptors originated from a man aged 65-85 years with acute or convalescent COVID-19.

This clone appeared a few times. The rearrangement links TRBV7-7 to TRBJ2-7; D is possibly TRBD1 (7 bases). Trimming stripped 2 bases from V and 3 bases from J, with 14 bases between. This CDR3 is 15 amino acids long. CDR1 SSHAT and CDR2 FNYEAQ come from the germline V gene (reference sequence). In nucleotides, the CDR3 is TGTGCCAGCAGCTTACGGGCAGGGGGGTACTACGAGCAGTACTTC. Translating it yields CASSLRAGGYYEQYF.

V is TRBV30 and J is TRBJ2-6; no reliable D call. Trimming pared 1 base from V and 0 bases from J, leaving 4 bases between. The CDR3 contains 14 residues. CDR1 is GTSNPN and CDR2 is SVGIG in the germline V gene (reference sequence). The CDR3 is CAWSGLSGANVLTF. The CDR3 DNA sequence: TGTGCCTGGAGTGGACTCTCTGGGGCCAACGTCCTGACTTTC.

This chain connects TRBV18 to TRBJ2-7; 7 positions agree with TRBD1. This CDR3 has 14 amino acids. With 6 bases clipped from V and 3 bases from J, the junction kept 8 bases outside the gene matches. In germline, CDR1 is KGHSH, CDR2 LQKENI. The CDR3 DNA is TGTGCCAGCTCCCAGGGACAGATCTTCTACGAGCAGTACTTC. Translating it yields CASSQGQIFYEQYF.

This clone was observed a handful of times. The J gene is TRBJ1-2, the V gene TRBV5-1; 9 nucleotides match TRBD1. V trimming: 0 bases; J trimming: 6 bases; junction bases outside the gene matches: 15. This CDR3 contains 18 residues. The germline V gene encodes CDR1 SGHRS and CDR2 YFSETQ. In DNA, the CDR3 is TGCGCCAGCAGCTTGGCCTCGCTGACAGGGGGGACCCCCCATGGCTACACCTTC. Translated: CASSLASLTGGTPHGYTF.

This sequence joins TRBV11-2 and TRBJ2-5; 13 bases are a match to TRBD2. The J segment lost 0 bases and the V segment lost 4 bases, leaving 2 bases of the junction unmatched. The CDR3 runs to 16 residues. Germline CDR1 SGHAT, CDR2 FQNNGV. The CDR3 DNA sequence: TGTGCCAGCAGCTCGACTAGCGGGGGGTACCAAGAGACCCAGTACTTC. Protein product: CASSSTSGGYQETQYF.

V and J are TRBV4-1 and TRBJ1-1; D unclear. CDR1 is MGHRA and CDR2 is YSYEKL in the germline V gene. The V and J ends lost 6 bases and 4 bases respectively, with 18 bases between them. This CDR3 is built from 15 residues. CDR3 DNA: TGCGCCAGCAGATTTATCCTGGGCGTGAGCACTGAAGCTTTCTTT. Amino acid sequence: CASRFILGVSTEAFF.

This chain uses TRBV5-1 with TRBJ2-6, with D perhaps TRBD2 (5 bases). Germline V gene lookup returns CDR1 SGHRS and CDR2 YFSETQ. The CDR3 has 15 residues. V lost 5 bases to trimming and J lost 3 bases, with 12 bases between them. The CDR3 sequence is CASRVEGGGANVLTF. The CDR3 coding sequence is TGCGCCAGCAGAGTCGAGGGTGGTGGGGCCAACGTCCTGACTTTC.

The chain links TRBV5-4 to TRBJ1-1; 9 bases line up with TRBD1. The V and J ends lost 3 bases and 7 bases, in that order; junction bases with no gene match: 4. The CDR3 length is 13 residues. Germline CDR1 reads SGHNT; CDR2 reads YYREEE (reference sequence). The CDR3 reads CASSSGQGIEAFF. The CDR3 nucleotides read TGTGCCAGCAGCTCCGGACAGGGGATTGAAGCTTTCTTT.

This clone showed up just a few times. Here the CDR3 DNA reads TGCGCCAGCAGCTTGGATCGTAAGGGGTACACAGATACGCAGTATTTT. Protein product: CASSLDRKGYTDTQYF. The genes are TRBV5-1 and TRBJ2-3, with a weak D call TRBD1 (5 bases). CDR3 length: 16 amino acids. From germline, CDR1 is SGHRS and CDR2 YFSETQ. The ends were cut back, 0 bases at V and 2 bases at J, with 13 bases in the middle. The full variable domain, completed using reference TRBV5-1 and TRBJ2-3, is KAGVTQTPRYLIKTRGQQVTLSCSPISGHRSVSWYQQTPGQGLQFLFEYFSETQRNKGNFPGRFSGRQFSNSRSEMNVSTLELGDSALYLCASSLDRKGYTDTQYFGPGTRLTVL.

This chain uses TRBV7-2 with TRBJ1-3; D ambiguous. V was shortened by 5 bases and J by 0 bases, with 8 bases between the two germline ends. Germline CDR1 is SGHTA and CDR2 is FQGNSA. The CDR3 runs to 14 residues. In DNA, the CDR3 is TGTGCCAGCAGCAGAGAAATCTCTGGAAACACCATATATTTT. Amino acid sequence: CASSREISGNTIYF.

The chain couples TRBV5-5 to TRBJ2-5; 8 bases agree with TRBD2. The germline CDR1 and CDR2 sequences are SGHKS and YYEKEE (reference sequence). V lost 3 bases to trimming and J lost 5 bases; unmatched junction nucleotides: 9. The CDR3 totals 15 residues. The CDR3 reads CASSSASGRDETQYF. The CDR3, as DNA: TGTGCCAGCAGCTCCGCAAGCGGGAGAGACGAGACCCAGTACTTC.

The chain combines TRBV25-1 with TRBJ2-7; tentatively, D is TRBD2 (6 bases). Trimming took off 8 bases at V and 2 bases at J, with 13 bases between the two ends. This CDR3 is 13 amino acids long. Germline V gene sequence: CDR1 MGHDK, CDR2 SYGVNS. CDR3 sequence: CASRDFITYEQYF. The CDR3 coding sequence is TGTGCCAGCCGGGACTTCATTACCTACGAGCAGTACTTC.

This sequence joins TRBV18 and TRBJ1-4; TRBD1 matches at 8 bases. Germline CDR1 is KGHSH and CDR2 is LQKENI. The junction had 7 bases not matched to a gene; V was cut back by 3 bases and J by 4 bases. The CDR3 runs to 16 residues. In DNA form, the CDR3 reads TGTGCCAGCTCACCTGCAGTGGGACAGGATAATGAAAAACTGTTTTTT. Its protein product is CASSPAVGQDNEKLFF.

The chain has TRBV7-9 and TRBJ2-7; 9 bases line up with TRBD1. The germline V gene encodes CDR1 SEHNR and CDR2 FQNEAQ (reference sequence). The CDR3 is made up of 14 amino acids. V lost 1 base and J lost 3; bases outside the gene matches: 1. This CDR3 reads CASSLGGQGYEQYF. Here the CDR3 DNA reads TGTGCCAGCAGCTTAGGGGGACAGGGCTACGAGCAGTACTTC.

V gene TRBV7-9 combines with J gene TRBJ2-6, with TRBD1 matching over 7 bases. CDR3 length equals 15 residues. CDR1 is SEHNR, CDR2 FQNEAQ, per germline (reference sequence). V lost 2 bases, J lost 2 bases, and 0 bases stayed unmatched. The CDR3 coding sequence is TGTGCCAGCAGCTTAACAGGGGCTGGGGCCAACGTCCTGACTTTC. Translating gives CASSLTGAGANVLTF.

Written as DNA, the CDR3 is TGCGCCAGCAGCCACGGACTAGCGGGGGCTGAGCAGTTCTTC. This sequence encodes CASSHGLAGAEQFF. The rearrangement joins TRBV4-3 to TRBJ2-1; TRBD2 matches 13 bases. The CDR3 length is 14 residues. V lost 3 bases, J lost 9 bases, and 2 bases stayed unmatched. The V gene's germline CDR1 is LGHNA and CDR2 YSLEER.

The genes are TRBV5-6 and TRBJ2-7; TRBD1 matches at 7 bases. The CDR3 spans 18 residues. Germline CDR1 SGHDT, CDR2 YYEEEE. Trimming cost V 0 bases and J 2 bases; bases outside gene matches: 14. CDR3 sequence (DNA): TGTGCCAGCAGCTTGGTGAAAGTGGGCAGGGGGTTCCCCTACGAGCAGTACTTC. The encoded protein is CASSLVKVGRGFPYEQYF.

The rearrangement uses TRBV24-1 and TRBJ2-3; unclear D gene. V lost 2 bases and J lost 3, with 5 bases in between. CDR3 length: 13 residues. Germline lookup yields CDR1 KGHDR and CDR2 SFDVKD. The CDR3 loop reads CATSDSLTDTQYF. The CDR3 DNA follows: TGTGCCACCAGTGATTCCCTTACAGATACGCAGTATTTT.

The genes are TRBV3-1 (or the pseudogene TRBV3-2) and TRBJ1-1, with D tentatively TRBD1 (6 bases). The germline V gene encodes CDR1 LGHDT and CDR2 YNNKEL (reference sequence). CDR3 length equals 14 residues. The V end was cut by 2 bases, the J end by 1 base, with 8 bases between. In nucleotides, the CDR3 is TGTGCCAGCAGCCAACAGGGGTCGAACACTGAAGCTTTCTTT. It encodes CASSQQGSNTEAFF.

A few counts support this clone. The DNA for the CDR3 is TGTGCCACCAGTGACAAGCGAGAGTCCTCTGGGGCCAACGTCCTGACTTTC. Protein product: CATSDKRESSGANVLTF. The chain couples TRBV24-1 to TRBJ2-6; D gene ambiguous. The V and J ends lost 4 bases and 0 bases respectively, with 12 bases between them. This CDR3 has 17 amino acids. The germline gives CDR1 KGHDR, CDR2 SFDVKD.

The chain employs TRBV6-2 or TRBV6-3 and TRBJ2-7, with 7 bases identical to TRBD2. J gave up 3 bases and V 5 bases, and 7 bases lay outside the gene matches. CDR1 is MNHEY and CDR2 is SVGEGT in the germline V gene. The CDR3 is made up of 14 amino acids. CDR3 sequence reads: CASSRGEGLYEQYF. In DNA, the CDR3 is TGTGCCAGCAGTAGAGGGGAGGGGCTCTACGAGCAGTACTTC.

This chain uses TRBV7-9 with TRBJ1-6, with 7 positions matching TRBD1. The CDR3 spans 15 residues. Looked up from germline, CDR1 is SEHNR and CDR2 is FQNEAQ (reference sequence). The V and J ends lost 4 bases and 9 bases, in that order; junction bases with no gene match: 9. The CDR3 nucleotides read TGTGCCAGCAGCTCATCCGGGACAGCGGGTTCACCCCTCCACTTT. Protein: CASSSSGTAGSPLHF.

This clone was recorded once. The gene calls are TRBV27 and TRBJ2-3; the match to TRBD2 covers 15 bases. The CDR3 contains 19 residues. V was clipped by 5 bases and J by 4 bases; unmatched bases: 13. Germline assignment: CDR1 MNHEY and CDR2 SMNVEV (reference sequence). The CDR3 bases are TGTGCCAGCAGTACTCCGGGACTAGCGGGAGGAGGGTATGCAGATACGCAGTATTTT. Amino acids: CASSTPGLAGGGYADTQYF.

The V and J genes are TRBV2 and TRBJ1-5; TRBD1 aligns across 8 bases. Unmatched junction bases numbered 5, after V lost 6 bases and J lost 7 bases. Germline V gives CDR1 SNHLY, CDR2 FYNNEI. The CDR3 totals 13 residues. DNA for the CDR3: TGTGCCAGCAGCGGACAGGGACGGCAGCCCCAGCATTTT. The encoded protein is CASSGQGRQPQHF.

The chain uses TRBV5-1 and TRBJ1-2; 7 bases agree with TRBD1. The CDR3 has 15 residues. Germline values: CDR1 SGHRS, CDR2 YFSETQ. J gave up 4 bases and V 3 bases, and 9 bases lay outside the gene matches. The CDR3: CASSSGTVRGYGYTF. The DNA of the CDR3 is TGCGCCAGCAGCTCCGGGACAGTCCGGGGCTATGGCTACACCTTC.

This chain uses TRBV28 with TRBJ2-1; 9 bases are a match to TRBD2. The CDR3 spans 15 residues. Germline V gives CDR1 MDHEN, CDR2 SYDVKM. V trimming: 5 bases; J trimming: 3 bases; junction bases outside the gene matches: 5. The CDR3 region has the DNA TGTGCCAGCAGTCCTAGGACTAGCGTCTACAATGAGCAGTTCTTC. This codes for CASSPRTSVYNEQFF.

The rearrangement links TRBV4-3 to TRBJ1-3; no clear D gene. CDR1 is LGHNA and CDR2 is YSLEER in the germline V gene. CDR3 length: 15 residues. Between the trimmed V and J ends, which lost 0 bases and 0 bases, there was a span of 6 bases. The CDR3 loop is CASSQDAISGNTIYF. In DNA form, the CDR3 reads TGCGCCAGCAGCCAAGATGCTATCTCTGGAAACACCATATATTTT.

This clone was picked up a small number of times. The gene calls are TRBV5-8 and TRBJ2-4; D is undetermined. Trimming stripped 2 bases from V and 1 base from J, with 7 bases between. Germline V gene sequence: CDR1 SGHTS, CDR2 YDEGEE. CDR3 length equals 14 residues. Written as DNA, the CDR3 is TGTGCCAGCAGCTTTCCCGGGGCCAAAAACATTCAGTACTTC. Protein product: CASSFPGAKNIQYF.

This clone appeared a few times. The V gene is TRBV12-3 or TRBV12-4, the J gene TRBJ1-2, with D perhaps matching TRBD1 (5 bases). This CDR3 has 12 residues. V lost 6 bases and J 3 bases, leaving 8 bases between the germline ends. DNA of the CDR3: TGTGCCAGCAGCCAGACAGACTATGGCTACACCTTC. As protein: CASSQTDYGYTF.